One sample yielded the 8 T cell receptor beta chains listed below, sequenced in a study of T cells in Graves' hyperthyroidism and ophthalmopathy. The CDR3 regions of TCR beta were amplified from RNA transcripts. In the first-round RT-PCR of the TCR CDR3, the HTBI primer set was used. TCRdb re-analysed the multiplex PCR reads in MiXCR, keeping a single row per CDR3 protein. The profile shows hundreds of thousands of distinct CDR3 sequences, about 45% of them singletons. Material for sequencing was peripheral blood or thyroid tissue (not recorded which). These receptors were obtained from an adult man with Graves' disease, either hyperthyroidism or ophthalmopathy (not recorded which).

The chain links TRBV20-1 to TRBJ1-1; TRBD1 matches at 8 bases. Trimming removed 2 bases from V and 7 bases from J; junction bases left unmatched: 9. CDR1 is DFQATT, CDR2 SNEGSKA, per germline (reference sequence). The CDR3 is 14 amino acids. Here the CDR3 reads CSARSGQGGDEAFF. The DNA of the CDR3 is TGCAGTGCTAGATCCGGACAGGGCGGGGATGAAGCTTTCTTT.

Comment on this clonotype: Since a much larger clone is just one base distant, this may be a read error. This chain links TRBV2 with TRBJ1-6; D ambiguous. Trimming cost V 6 bases and J 5 bases, with 14 bases left between them. CDR1 and CDR2 (germline): SNHLY, FYNNEI. The CDR3 spans 15 residues. The CDR3 DNA sequence: TGTGCCAGCAGGGCACTGAGGACTCATAATTCACCCCTCCACTTT. This gives the protein CASRALRTHNSPLHF.

The CDR3 is CAISSGQQYF. The CDR3, as DNA: TGTGCCATCAGTTCCGGACAGCAGTACTTC. J is TRBJ2-7 and V is TRBV10-3, with unresolved D. CDR1 is ENHRY, CDR2 SYGVKD, per germline. CDR3 size: 10 residues. V was cut by 5 bases and J by 8 bases, with 7 bases left in between.

V is TRBV24-1 and J is TRBJ2-3, with D hard to call. Trimming took off 6 bases at V and 0 bases at J, with 9 bases between the two ends. CDR1 is KGHDR, CDR2 SFDVKD, per germline. The CDR3 totals 14 residues. CDR3 nucleotides: TGTGCCACCAGTCCAGCATCTAGCACAGATACGCAGTATTTT. Translating it yields CATSPASSTDTQYF.

This clonotype was detected ten times or more. This rearrangement joins TRBV20-1 to TRBJ2-5, with a possible D match to TRBD2 (5 bases). V was shortened by 6 bases and J by 0 bases, with 8 bases between the two germline ends. Germline V gene data show CDR1 as DFQATT and CDR2 as SNEGSKA (reference sequence). CDR3 length: 12 amino acids. DNA of the CDR3: TGCAGTGCAGCGACTAACCAAGAGACCCAGTACTTC. Encoded protein: CSAATNQETQYF.

V usage is TRBV11-1 and J usage is TRBJ1-1, with TRBD1 as a possible D gene (5 bases). CDR1 is SGHAT and CDR2 is FQDESV in the germline V gene (reference sequence). The V end lost 3 bases, the J end lost 4 bases, and 12 bases lay between the germline ends. The CDR3 is 14 residues long. CDR3 residues: CASSFGLGTTEAFF. The CDR3 DNA sequence: TGTGCCAGCAGCTTTGGGCTGGGGACCACTGAAGCTTTCTTT.

The chain carries TRBV2 and TRBJ1-5; D not certain. The CDR3 contains 14 residues. Trimming shortened V by 5 bases and J by 4 bases, and 12 bases separated the two germline ends. CDR1 is SNHLY and CDR2 is FYNNEI in the germline V gene. DNA of the CDR3: TGTGCCAGCAGTAACGGGCCCGGGAATCAGCCCCAGCATTTT. Its protein product is CASSNGPGNQPQHF.

This clonotype was seen only a few times. The chain recombines TRBV20-1 with TRBJ2-7, with TRBD2 matching over 9 bases. V shed 3 bases and J 2 bases; nucleotides not matched to a gene: 5. This CDR3 is 14 amino acids long. CDR1 is DFQATT and CDR2 is SNEGSKA in the germline V gene (reference sequence). CDR3 DNA sequence: TGCAGTGCTAGTTTCCTAGCGGGACCCTACGAGCAGTACTTC. This codes for CSASFLAGPYEQYF.